Sequencing of this T cell receptor beta chain was carried out in a study of blood T cell repertoires in COVID-19. At the level of the study: The study drew acute and convalescent COVID-19 samples from the United States, Italy and Spain. Nucleic acid was either cDNA or gDNA, and it came from T cells, B-cell-depleted T cells, or PBMCs.

This CDR3 is 18 amino acids long. After removal of 10 bases from V and 0 bases from J, the junction contained 17 bases not matched to a gene. Germline CDR1 is LNHDA and CDR2 is SQIVND (reference sequence). This clone is labeled medium-sized. In the source study's methods: The authors estimated nucleated cell counts from reference gene primer amplification. The assay was immunoSEQ multiplex PCR, and TCRdb's table has in-frame clones only and misses some. The V and J calls and clone size come from that table; D and trimming were worked out from the DNA. The sample carries 60,000 to 65,000 clones, roughly 80% recorded once.

The chain links TRBV19 to TRBJ2-3; TRBD1 matches 9 bases. The TCR originated in a man aged 55 to 69 with acute or convalescent COVID-19. Material: peripheral blood. The CDR3 DNA sequence: TGTGCCACCAAACTGGCAAAAACGGGACAGGGTAGCACAGATACGCAGTATTTT. Its translation is CATKLAKTGQGSTDTQYF.